These 17 T cell receptor beta chains came from one sample sequenced in a study of T cell repertoires in cytomegalovirus infection. No antigens are known for them. In TCRdb, the reads were re-called with MiXCR into one record per CDR3 protein. Of some 350,000 distinct CDR3 sequences in the sample, about 32% were seen once. Sequences were derived from cultured PBMCs, sampled from culture after CMV antigen stimulation. These receptors originate from a human donor in good health (CMV status not recorded). Some clones in this sample may be carry-over from other donors' samples.

This clonotype has a handful of counts. J is TRBJ2-1 and V is TRBV12-5; perhaps D is TRBD1 or TRBD2 (6 bases each). V was clipped by 7 bases and J by 7 bases, with 17 bases between them. The CDR3 length is 14 residues. Germline CDR1 and CDR2: LGHNT and FRNRAP. CDR3 in amino acids: CASVLGGWDNEQFF. CDR3 nucleotide sequence: TGTGCTAGTGTTCTAGGGGGGTGGGATAATGAGCAGTTCTTC.

This clonotype was counted ten times or more. The V call is TRBV6-2 or TRBV6-3, the J call TRBJ2-7, with 11 bases lining up with TRBD2. The V gene end was trimmed by 5 bases and the J gene end by 4 bases; junction bases not matched to a gene: 10. The CDR3 spans 16 residues. Germline V CDR1 and CDR2: MNHEY, SVGEGT. CDR3 loop: CASSLTTGTSGYEQYF. In nucleotides, the CDR3 is TGTGCCAGCAGTCTAACCACCGGGACTAGCGGATACGAGCAGTACTTC.

The chain carries TRBV7-4 and TRBJ2-2, with D perhaps matching TRBD2 (6 bases). The CDR3 extends over 13 amino acids. Trimming took 6 bases from V and 7 from J, leaving 12 bases between them. Per the germline V gene, CDR1 is SGHVT and CDR2 is SQSDAQ. CDR3 residues: CASRPGSGGELFF. CDR3 DNA: TGTGCCAGCAGACCCGGGAGTGGCGGGGAGCTGTTTTTT.

This clonotype appeared once. This sequence joins TRBV27 and TRBJ1-1; D gene unclear. There are 14 residues in the CDR3. Trimming removed 5 bases from V and 5 bases from J, with 15 bases in between. Per the germline V gene, CDR1 is MNHEY and CDR2 is SMNVEV (reference sequence). The CDR3 coding sequence is TGTGCCAGCAGTCCACGACCAAGGAAGACTGAAGCTTTCTTT. This translates into CASSPRPRKTEAFF.

V gene TRBV20-1 combines with J gene TRBJ2-7; TRBD2 matches 9 bases. The CDR3 contains 14 residues. Germline values: CDR1 DFQATT, CDR2 SNEGSKA (reference sequence). With 6 bases clipped from V and 3 bases from J, the junction kept 9 bases outside the gene matches. CDR3 DNA: TGCAGTGCAGAAGCCGGGACTAGCAGCTACGAGCAGTACTTC. The encoded protein is CSAEAGTSSYEQYF.

This clonotype was seen at least ten times. This chain links TRBV7-2 with TRBJ1-1; D is unclear. The CDR3 totals 14 residues. Germline V CDR1 and CDR2: SGHTA, FQGNSA. Trimming shortened V by 0 bases and J by 8 bases, and 13 bases separated the two germline ends. The CDR3 DNA follows: TGTGCCAGCAGCTTAGCCGTTTACCCGATCGAAGCTTTCTTT. It specifies CASSLAVYPIEAFF.

This clonotype has more than one count but fewer than ten. The genes are TRBV19 and TRBJ2-3; TRBD1 aligns across 9 bases. The V gene's germline CDR1 is LNHDA and CDR2 SQIVND (reference sequence). The CDR3 is made up of 14 amino acids. With V trimmed by 7 bases and J by 1 base, 3 bases remained unmatched. CDR3 sequence: CASMGDRGTDTQYF. CDR3 in DNA: TGTGCCAGTATGGGGGACAGGGGCACAGATACGCAGTATTTT.

The chain uses TRBV28 and TRBJ2-7; 12 bases line up with TRBD1. The CDR3 runs to 14 residues. Germline V lookup: CDR1 MDHEN, CDR2 SYDVKM. With V trimmed by 10 bases and J by 9 bases, 13 bases remained unmatched. CDR3 sequence: CANKFGDRGQGQYF. For the CDR3, the DNA is TGTGCCAACAAATTCGGGGACAGGGGGCAGGGGCAGTACTTC.

Only a few counts were recorded for this clonotype. The V call is TRBV4-1, the J call TRBJ2-1; 8 nucleotides match TRBD2. The germline CDR1 and CDR2 sequences are MGHRA and YSYEKL. This CDR3 region has 17 residues. V was pared by 0 bases and J by 7 bases, with 11 bases of the junction left unmatched. The CDR3 nucleotides read TGCGCCAGCAGCCAAGAACCCCTGCGGGAGGCCCTTAATGAGCAGTTCTTC. Translation: CASSQEPLREALNEQFF.

The rearrangement joins TRBV20-1 to TRBJ2-5; D uncertain. Germline CDR1 DFQATT, CDR2 SNEGSKA (reference sequence). V dropped 3 bases and J dropped 5 bases, with 10 bases sitting between them. The CDR3 contains 12 residues. CDR3 bases: TGCAGTGCTAGCGGAGAAGGGGAGACCCAGTACTTC. It translates to CSASGEGETQYF.

This clonotype was observed a handful of times. The CDR3: CASSLDGTGSGEQFF. In DNA form, the CDR3 reads TGTGCCAGCAGCTTAGACGGGACAGGGTCGGGTGAGCAGTTCTTC. The chain is built from TRBV7-2 and TRBJ2-1; 9 nucleotides match TRBD1. CDR1 SGHTA and CDR2 FQGNSA come from the germline V gene. The CDR3 is 15 amino acids. V lost 1 base and J lost 9; bases outside the gene matches: 7.

The chain uses TRBV7-2 and TRBJ2-3; TRBD2 matches 11 bases. This CDR3 is 14 amino acids long. The J segment lost 4 bases and the V segment lost 8 bases, leaving 5 bases of the junction unmatched. Germline V gene data show CDR1 as SGHTA and CDR2 as FQGNSA. CDR3 DNA sequence: TGTGCCAGCTTACTAGCGGGAGCAGCAGATACGCAGTATTTT. Amino acids: CASLLAGAADTQYF.

The gene calls are TRBV7-2 and TRBJ2-7, with 7 bases matching TRBD1. J gave up 2 bases and V 6 bases, and 4 bases lay outside the gene matches. Germline-derived CDR1 and CDR2 are SGHTA and FQGNSA. The CDR3 loop spans 13 amino acids. Here the CDR3 DNA reads TGTGCCAGCAGTATCGGGACAGCCTACGAGCAGTACTTC. Protein: CASSIGTAYEQYF.

This clonotype was recorded at least ten times. This sequence joins TRBV28 and TRBJ1-4; D gene ambiguous. The CDR3 consists of 13 residues. The germline V gene encodes CDR1 MDHEN and CDR2 SYDVKM. V lost 6 bases and J lost 0, with 5 bases in between. The CDR3 loop reads CASRVTTNEKLFF. Written as DNA, the CDR3 is TGTGCCAGCAGGGTTACAACTAATGAAAAACTGTTTTTT. Complete variable domain (other parts from reference TRBV28 and TRBJ1-4): DVKVTQSSRYLVKRTGEKVFLECVQDMDHENMFWYRQDPGLGLRLIYFSYDVKMKEKGDIPEGYSVSREKKERFSLILESASTNQTSMYLCASRVTTNEKLFFGSGTQLSVL.

There are a few counts of this clonotype. This sequence joins TRBV12-3 or TRBV12-4 and TRBJ1-1; a possible D gene is TRBD1 (5 bases). V was clipped by 5 bases and J by 5 bases, with 15 bases between them. The CDR3 loop spans 14 amino acids. The CDR3 loop is CASSPDGGRTEAFF. DNA of the CDR3: TGTGCCAGCAGTCCGGACGGGGGAAGGACTGAAGCTTTCTTT.

This clonotype was counted at least ten times. This chain uses TRBV5-1 with TRBJ2-3, with a tentative D call TRBD1 (6 bases). Germline CDR1 and CDR2: SGHRS and YFSETQ. V lost 1 base and J lost 2, with 11 bases in between. This CDR3 has 15 residues. The CDR3 DNA sequence: TGCGCCAGCAGCTTGAGAGGACAGCCCACAGATACGCAGTATTTT. Translating it yields CASSLRGQPTDTQYF.

The chain couples TRBV5-6 to TRBJ2-1; D remains ambiguous. CDR1 is SGHDT and CDR2 is YYEEEE in the germline V gene. The CDR3 is 15 residues long. Between the trimmed V and J ends, which lost 0 bases and 2 bases, there was a span of 9 bases. CDR3 in DNA: TGTGCCAGCAGCTTGGCTGCGGAACCCTACAATGAGCAGTTCTTC. The encoded protein is CASSLAAEPYNEQFF.